The 22 T cell receptor beta chains listed next were all sequenced from one sample in a study of blood T cells in healthy people across ages. A second 7 to 11 cycle PCR used barcoded and J-beta primers. MiXCR, applied by TCRdb to the 5' RACE reads, yields one record per CDR3 protein. This sample has fewer than 800,000 distinct CDR3 sequences, with 21% found just once. Material for sequencing was blood. Receptors originate from a man between 65 and 85 years old in good health.

The V and J genes are TRBV29-1 and TRBJ2-7; 7 bases agree with TRBD2. J was trimmed by 1 base and V by 6 bases; bases with no gene match: 9. CDR1 and CDR2 (germline): SQVTM, ANQGSEA. The CDR3 length is 14 residues. The CDR3, as DNA: TGCAGCGTCCCACTAGCGTGGGGATCCTACGAGCAGTACTTC. Amino acids: CSVPLAWGSYEQYF.

This chain joins TRBV4-2 and TRBJ2-2; D not certain. V gave up 6 bases and J gave up 2 bases, with 7 bases separating them. CDR1 and CDR2 from the germline V gene are LGHNA and YNFKEQ. The CDR3 has 13 residues. The CDR3 loop reads CASRVTNTGELFF. Written as DNA, the CDR3 is TGTGCCAGCAGGGTTACCAACACCGGGGAGCTGTTTTTT.

This clonotype was picked up many times. The V call is TRBV5-5, the J call TRBJ1-1; no clear D. CDR3 length equals 14 residues. The germline CDR1 and CDR2 sequences are SGHKS and YYEKEE (reference sequence). V dropped 0 bases and J dropped 1 base, with 7 bases sitting between them. The CDR3 DNA follows: TGTGCCAGCAGCTTGGCCCCCAAGAACACTGAAGCTTTCTTT. Translating gives CASSLAPKNTEAFF.

The rearrangement links TRBV28 to TRBJ1-4, with 8 bases matching TRBD1. The CDR3 has 16 residues. Germline-derived CDR1 and CDR2 are MDHEN and SYDVKM. The junction had 13 bases not matched to a gene; V was cut back by 6 bases and J by 7 bases. CDR3 region: CASRSTPGQDGEKLFF. Here the CDR3 DNA reads TGTGCCAGCAGATCAACCCCGGGACAGGACGGTGAAAAACTGTTTTTT.

In its sample, this clonotype was seen a few times. The chain joins TRBV7-2 to TRBJ1-3, with D tentatively TRBD1 (6 bases). Germline V lookup: CDR1 SGHTA, CDR2 FQGNSA. Between the trimmed V and J ends, which lost 6 bases and 4 bases, there was a span of 13 bases. CDR3 size: 14 residues. The CDR3 DNA is TGTGCCAGCAGAGCCGGGACACAAGGAAACACCATATATTTT. Protein: CASRAGTQGNTIYF.

This clonotype was observed a few times. This rearrangement joins TRBV15 to TRBJ2-3, with D unclear. The J call may be incorrect, as the DNA end agrees better with TRBJ1-5. This CDR3 comprises 15 residues. Germline V gene lookup returns CDR1 LNHNV and CDR2 YYDKDF (reference sequence). The CDR3: CATSRQSGRADTQHF. CDR3 coding DNA: TGTGCCACCAGCAGACAAAGCGGGAGGGCGGATACGCAGCATTTT.

This clonotype was seen more than once but under ten times. The rearrangement links TRBV6-2 or TRBV6-3 to TRBJ2-3, with unresolved D. CDR1 MNHEY and CDR2 SVGEGT come from the germline V gene. The CDR3 is 12 amino acids. Trimming removed 8 bases from V and 7 bases from J, with 13 bases in between. CDR3 protein: CASGKPPHTQYF. CDR3 in DNA: TGTGCCAGCGGAAAACCCCCCCATACGCAGTATTTT.

This clonotype turned up a few times. This chain joins TRBV4-1 and TRBJ1-5, with D possibly matching TRBD1 (6 bases). Germline CDR1 MGHRA, CDR2 YSYEKL. The V end lost 0 bases, the J end lost 4 bases, and 13 bases lay between the germline ends. The CDR3 loop spans 16 amino acids. CDR3 in amino acids: CASSQEPGVMNQPQHF. As DNA, the CDR3 is TGCGCCAGCAGCCAAGAACCAGGGGTGATGAATCAGCCCCAGCATTTT.

This rearrangement joins TRBV2 to TRBJ2-2, with D maybe TRBD2 (5 bases). CDR3 size: 15 residues. The V end was cut by 5 bases, the J end by 4 bases, with 14 bases between. The germline V gene has CDR1 SNHLY and CDR2 FYNNEI. The CDR3 DNA is TGTGCCAGCAGTTGGACTGCCGCGAGCACCGGGGAGCTGTTTTTT. The encoded protein is CASSWTAASTGELFF.

This clonotype was seen more than once but under ten times. This chain joins TRBV5-1 and TRBJ2-5; 7 nucleotides match TRBD1. The CDR3 is 15 residues long. The germline CDR1 and CDR2 sequences are SGHRS and YFSETQ. V gave up 3 bases and J gave up 2 bases; unmatched junction bases: 7. The CDR3 sequence is CASSYSGQIQETQYF. Here the CDR3 DNA reads TGCGCCAGCAGCTACTCGGGACAGATACAAGAGACCCAGTACTTC.

Worth noting for this clonotype: Sequence at one end of the junction differs from germline and may be a read error. This rearrangement joins TRBV9 to TRBJ2-1; 8 positions agree with TRBD1. Germline CDR1 reads SGDLS; CDR2 reads YYNGEE. There are 15 residues in the CDR3. The CDR3: CASSPRDRSNNGQFF. The CDR3 DNA sequence: TGTGCCAGCAGCCCCCGGGACAGGAGCAACAATGGGCAGTTCTTC. The entire variable domain, with the rest obtained from reference TRBV9 and TRBJ2-1, is as follows: DSGVTQTPKHLITATGQRVTLRCSPRSGDLSVYWYQQSLDQGLQFLIQYYNGEERAKGNILERFSAQQFPDLHSELNLSSLELGDSALYFCASSPRDRSNNGQFFGPGTRLTVL.

This clonotype was seen more than once but under ten times. This may arise from a read error, as a much more abundant clone is one base away. V gene TRBV6-1 combines with J gene TRBJ2-1; possible D gene TRBD2, 5 bases. Germline values: CDR1 MNHNS, CDR2 SASEGT. V was cut by 6 bases and J by 5 bases, with 20 bases left in between. The CDR3 runs 16 residues. CDR3 DNA sequence: TGTGCCAGCAGACCGCGTAGTGGGAGTGTGGACAATGAGCAGTTCTTC. Translating it yields CASRPRSGSVDNEQFF.

V gene TRBV29-1 combines with J gene TRBJ2-7, with 7 bases lining up with TRBD2. With 4 bases clipped from V and 3 bases from J, the junction kept 6 bases outside the gene matches. CDR3 size: 13 residues. Germline loops: CDR1 SQVTM, CDR2 ANQGSEA. CDR3 region: CSVGEGRVYEQYF. For the CDR3, the DNA is TGCAGCGTTGGGGAGGGCAGGGTCTACGAGCAGTACTTC.

This clonotype appeared a few times. This chain links TRBV9 with TRBJ2-1; D gene ambiguous. The CDR3 has 13 amino acids. Trimming left V 3 bases short and J 5 bases short, with 9 bases between. Germline V lookup: CDR1 SGDLS, CDR2 YYNGEE. CDR3 nucleotides: TGTGCCAGCAGCGGGGTTGATAACAATGAGCAGTTCTTC. As protein: CASSGVDNNEQFF.

The chain recombines TRBV9 with TRBJ2-1; perhaps D is TRBD1 or TRBD2 (5 bases each). V was clipped by 3 bases and J by 3 bases, with 13 bases between them. The germline CDR1 and CDR2 sequences are SGDLS and YYNGEE. This CDR3 region has 15 residues. CDR3 amino acids: CASSGQGRNYNEQFF. The CDR3 region has the DNA TGTGCCAGCAGCGGCCAGGGACGGAACTACAATGAGCAGTTCTTC.

This clonotype was counted at least ten times. The chain uses TRBV12-3 or TRBV12-4 and TRBJ1-3; D is unclear. The CDR3 covers 12 residues. Trimming cost V 2 bases and J 4 bases, with 3 bases left between them. The CDR3 DNA reads as TGTGCCAGCAGTTTAAAAGGAAACACCATATATTTT. This translates into CASSLKGNTIYF.

This sequence joins TRBV27 and TRBJ1-4; D ambiguous. CDR1 and CDR2 (germline): MNHEY, SMNVEV (reference sequence). This CDR3 is 15 amino acids long. V was trimmed by 0 bases and J by 8 bases, leaving 13 bases between them. DNA of the CDR3: TGTGCCAGCAGTTTATCGGCCACTCGGGGAGAAAAACTGTTTTTT. Translation: CASSLSATRGEKLFF.

This clonotype showed up many times. The rearrangement joins TRBV5-1 to TRBJ2-2, with TRBD1 as a possible D gene (6 bases). Trimming pared 4 bases from V and 0 bases from J, leaving 10 bases between. Germline loops: CDR1 SGHRS, CDR2 YFSETQ. There are 15 residues in the CDR3. The DNA of the CDR3 is TGCGCCAGCAGCCTGGACAGTCCGAACACCGGGGAGCTGTTTTTT. Translated, it gives CASSLDSPNTGELFF.

This chain connects TRBV12-3 or TRBV12-4 to TRBJ2-1; TRBD1 aligns across 7 bases. Germline trimming cut 10 bases from V and 7 bases from J; bases unmatched to any gene: 7. This CDR3 is 12 amino acids long. The CDR3 DNA reads as TGTGCCACCGGGACGACAGGGAATGAGCAGTTCTTC. It codes for CATGTTGNEQFF.

Many counts were recorded for this clonotype. This sequence joins TRBV10-3 and TRBJ2-7; 10 bases are a match to TRBD1. Germline V lookup: CDR1 ENHRY, CDR2 SYGVKD. This CDR3 comprises 15 residues. V was pared by 6 bases and J by 6 bases, with 11 bases of the junction left unmatched. CDR3 sequence reads: CAIRTADRGHPEQYF. The DNA of the CDR3 is TGTGCCATCAGGACCGCTGACAGGGGGCACCCCGAGCAGTACTTC.

The rearrangement links TRBV6-6 to TRBJ2-1; 11 bases align to TRBD1. Trimming at V came to 2 bases and at J to 9 bases, leaving 9 bases not matched to a gene. Germline loops: CDR1 MNHNY, CDR2 SVGAGI (reference sequence). The CDR3 sequence is 16 residues long. CDR3 loop: CASSYAGTGGIGEQFF. For the CDR3, the DNA is TGTGCCAGCAGTTACGCCGGGACAGGGGGAATAGGTGAGCAGTTCTTC.

V and J are TRBV5-8 and TRBJ2-3; 10 bases match TRBD2. The CDR3 loop spans 15 amino acids. The junction had 4 bases not matched to a gene; V was cut back by 4 bases and J by 2 bases. Germline CDR1 reads SGHTS; CDR2 reads YDEGEE. Here the CDR3 reads CASSTGTSVTDTQYF. The CDR3 nucleotides read TGTGCCAGCAGCACCGGGACTAGCGTCACAGATACGCAGTATTTT.